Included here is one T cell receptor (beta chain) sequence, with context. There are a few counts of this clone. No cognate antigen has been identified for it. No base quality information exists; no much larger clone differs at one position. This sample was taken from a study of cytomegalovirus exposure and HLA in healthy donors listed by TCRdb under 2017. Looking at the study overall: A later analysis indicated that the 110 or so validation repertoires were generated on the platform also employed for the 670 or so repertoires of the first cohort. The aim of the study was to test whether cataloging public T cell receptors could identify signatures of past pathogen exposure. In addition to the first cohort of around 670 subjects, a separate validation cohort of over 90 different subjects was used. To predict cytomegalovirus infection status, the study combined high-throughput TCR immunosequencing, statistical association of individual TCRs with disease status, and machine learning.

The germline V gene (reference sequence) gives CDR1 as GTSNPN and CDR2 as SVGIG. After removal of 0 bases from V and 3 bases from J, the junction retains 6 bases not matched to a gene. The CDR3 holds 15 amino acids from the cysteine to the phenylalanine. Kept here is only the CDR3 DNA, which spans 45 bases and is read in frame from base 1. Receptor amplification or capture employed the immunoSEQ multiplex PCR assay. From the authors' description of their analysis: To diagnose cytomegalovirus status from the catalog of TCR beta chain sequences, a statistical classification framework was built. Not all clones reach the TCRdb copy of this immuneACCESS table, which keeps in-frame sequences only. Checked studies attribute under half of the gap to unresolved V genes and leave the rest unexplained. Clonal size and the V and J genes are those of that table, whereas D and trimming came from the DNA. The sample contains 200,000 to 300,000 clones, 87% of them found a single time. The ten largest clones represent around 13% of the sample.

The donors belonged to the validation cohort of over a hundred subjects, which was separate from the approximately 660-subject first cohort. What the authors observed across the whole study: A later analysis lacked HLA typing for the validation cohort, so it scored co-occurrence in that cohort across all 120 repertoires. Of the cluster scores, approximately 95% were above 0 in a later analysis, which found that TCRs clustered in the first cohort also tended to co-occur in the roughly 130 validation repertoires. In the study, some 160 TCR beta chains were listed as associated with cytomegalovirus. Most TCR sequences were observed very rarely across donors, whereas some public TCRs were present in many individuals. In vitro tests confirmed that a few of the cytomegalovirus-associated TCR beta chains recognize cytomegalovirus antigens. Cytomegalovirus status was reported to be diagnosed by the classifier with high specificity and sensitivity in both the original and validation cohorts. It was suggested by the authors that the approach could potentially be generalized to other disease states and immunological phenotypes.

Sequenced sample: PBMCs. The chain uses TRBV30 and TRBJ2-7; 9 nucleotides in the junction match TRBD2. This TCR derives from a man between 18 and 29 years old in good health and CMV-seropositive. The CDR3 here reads CAWSVLAGGSYEQYF. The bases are TGTGCCTGGAGTGTACTGGCGGGGGGGAGCTACGAGCAGTACTTC.